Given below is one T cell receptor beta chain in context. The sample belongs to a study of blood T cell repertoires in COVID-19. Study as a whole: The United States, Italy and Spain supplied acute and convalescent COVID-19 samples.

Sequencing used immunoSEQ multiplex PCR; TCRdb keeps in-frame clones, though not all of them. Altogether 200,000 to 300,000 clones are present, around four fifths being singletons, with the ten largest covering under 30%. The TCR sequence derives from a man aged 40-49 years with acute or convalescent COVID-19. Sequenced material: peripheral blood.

The CDR3 DNA reads as TGTGCCAGCAGGGGGGAGGGTGTCTACGAGCAGTACTTC. This encodes CASRGEGVYEQYF. V gene TRBV2 combines with J gene TRBJ2-7; 7 bases are a match to TRBD2. The V and J ends lost 6 bases and 3 bases, in that order; junction bases with no gene match: 5. Germline assignment: CDR1 SNHLY and CDR2 FYNNEI. CDR3 size: 13 residues.